Listed below are T cell receptor beta chains from one sample, sequenced in a study of OX40 agonist ivuxolimab in advanced cancers. Assay: immunoSEQ multiplex PCR; the TCRdb copy retains only in-frame clones and omits some. In the table there are around 9,700 clones, roughly 80% of which are singletons. This specimen was CD4+ or CD8+ T cells sorted from blood, taken in a trial of the OX40 agonist ivuxolimab. The receptors were gathered from an adult with an advanced solid tumor such as melanoma, head and neck, liver or kidney cancer. The CDR3 runs from the conserved cysteine through the conserved F or W. The order of the fields is V gene, clone size, D gene, J gene, CDR3 protein, CDR3 DNA. A D gene is named only where the DNA matches it firmly. Expanded clones get a size class; other rows say once, few or many, or leave the size out.

>TRBV14|NA|NA|TRBJ2-1
CASSQEPLERGFEQFF
TGTGCCAGCAGCCAGGAACCCCTAGAAAGGGGCTTTGAGCAGTTCTTC
>TRBV5-1|NA|NA|TRBJ2-2
CASNSRLGTGPGELFF
TGCGCCAGCAACTCCCGGCTGGGTACCGGCCCCGGGGAGCTGTTTTTT
>TRBV9|NA|NA|TRBJ2-1
CASSNANEQFF
TGTGCCAGCAGCAACGCGAATGAGCAGTTCTTC
>TRBV29-1|once|NA|TRBJ2-1
CSVEPSFNTYNEQFF
TGCAGCGTTGAGCCCTCCTTTAATACCTACAATGAGCAGTTCTTC
>TRBV27|few|NA|TRBJ1-6
CASAERPGTDSPLHF
TGTGCCAGCGCTGAACGGCCCGGTACGGATTCACCCCTCCACTTT
>TRBV19|NA|TRBD1|TRBJ1-1
CASRPGTGPPEAFF
TGTGCCAGTAGACCCGGGACAGGGCCGCCTGAAGCTTTCTTT
>TRBV7-2|NA|NA|TRBJ2-1
CASSLHPDNEQFF
TGTGCCAGCAGCTTACACCCTGACAATGAGCAGTTCTTC
>TRBV19|NA|NA|TRBJ1-5
CASSIWGADSNQPQHF
TGTGCCAGTAGTATTTGGGGGGCAGATAGCAATCAGCCCCAGCATTTT
>TRBV9|NA|NA|TRBJ2-3
CASSVDGSGTDTQYF
TGTGCCAGCAGCGTAGACGGGAGCGGCACAGATACGCAGTATTTT
>TRBV7-9|NA|NA|TRBJ2-1
CASSVFGSSYNEQFF
TGTGCCAGCAGCGTATTTGGGAGCTCCTACAATGAGCAGTTCTTC
>TRBV6-5|NA|NA|TRBJ1-2
CASSYGSQPGPGYTF
TGTGCCAGCAGTTATGGGTCCCAGCCGGGGCCTGGCTACACCTTC
>TRBV6-1|NA|NA|TRBJ1-5
CASMGGSNQPQHF
TGTGCCAGCATGGGCGGTAGCAATCAGCCCCAGCATTTT
>TRBV14|NA|NA|TRBJ1-4
CASSPLAGSNEKLFF
TGTGCCAGCAGCCCCCTGGCGGGTTCTAATGAAAAACTGTTTTTT
>TRBV6-6|NA|TRBD1|TRBJ2-1
CASSRTGNEQFF
TGTGCCAGCAGCCGGACAGGCAATGAGCAGTTCTTC
>TRBV21-1|few|NA|TRBJ1-2
CASPTSYGYTF
TGTGCCAGCCCTACGTCCTATGGCTACACCTTC
>TRBV28|NA|TRBD1|TRBJ2-2
CASSLFVRTGLLRTGELFF
TGTGCCAGCAGTTTATTTGTACGGACAGGGCTGTTACGTACCGGGGAGCTGTTTTTT
>TRBV11-2|NA|NA|TRBJ1-6
CASSSRGGGINSPLHF
TGTGCCAGCAGCTCCCGAGGGGGGGGAATCAATTCACCCCTCCACTTT
>TRBV14|NA|NA|TRBJ2-7
CASSQEPRRYEQYF
TGTGCCAGCAGCCAAGAGCCGAGGCGGTACGAGCAGTACTTC
>TRBV27|NA|TRBD2|TRBJ2-1
CASSLISSGRADEQFF
TGTGCCAGCAGTCTTATTTCTAGCGGGAGGGCCGATGAGCAGTTCTTC
>TRBV23-1|NA|NA|TRBJ2-5
CASSQDGSQYF
TGCGCCAGCAGTCAGGACGGGTCCCAGTACTTC
>TRBV5-1|NA|NA|TRBJ2-7
CASSSYGDFYPRDEQYF
TGCGCCAGCAGCTCTTATGGGGACTTTTACCCCAGGGACGAGCAGTACTTC
>TRBV9|NA|NA|TRBJ2-3
CASSLPSGEGTDTQYF
TGTGCCAGCAGCCTCCCGTCGGGGGAAGGCACAGATACGCAGTATTTT
>TRBV30|NA|NA|TRBJ2-2
CAWNQGTGELFF
TGTGCCTGGAACCAGGGCACCGGGGAGCTGTTTTTT
>TRBV6-5|NA|NA|TRBJ1-2
CASSYSGSDGYTF
TGTGCCAGCAGTTACTCCGGATCTGATGGCTACACCTTC
>TRBV11-2|NA|NA|TRBJ2-7
CASSLDGYTYEQYF
TGTGCCAGCAGCTTAGATGGATATACCTACGAGCAGTACTTC
>TRBV7-2|NA|TRBD1|TRBJ1-1
CASSPRQGRAANTEAFF
TGTGCCAGCAGCCCCCGACAGGGAAGGGCGGCGAACACTGAAGCTTTCTTT
>TRBV6-5|NA|TRBD1|TRBJ1-1
CASSRTGQDTEAFF
TGTGCCAGCAGTCGGACAGGGCAAGATACTGAAGCTTTCTTT
>TRBV27|once|TRBD1|TRBJ1-5
CASSLRPDRGDQPQHF
TGTGCCAGCAGTTTAAGGCCCGACAGGGGAGATCAGCCCCAGCATTTT
>TRBV7-9|once|TRBD1|TRBJ1-2
CASSLGTDLIYGYTF
TGTGCCAGCAGCTTGGGGACAGATCTAATCTATGGCTACACCTTC
>TRBV18|NA|TRBD1|TRBJ2-1
CASSLGTDPVDNEQFF
TGTGCCAGCTCACTTGGGACAGATCCGGTAGACAATGAGCAGTTCTTC